A selection of T cell receptor beta chains follows, all from one sample in a study of response to subunit inactivated influenza vaccine. TCRdb redid the calling of the RT-PCR reads with MiXCR, one entry per CDR3 protein. Of 700,000 to 900,000 distinct CDR3 sequences in the sample, 21% were seen once. This specimen consisted of PBMCs from blood, obtained approximately 5 days after vaccination. These receptors were taken from a man aged 45-60 years who received an inactivated influenza vaccine. The CDR3 runs from the conserved cysteine through the conserved F or W. A D gene is named only where the DNA matches it firmly. Clone size is stated in some rows and not others, as once, few, many or a class when expanded.

D gene	clone size	V gene	J gene	CDR3 DNA	CDR3 protein
TRBD2	.	TRBV7-2	TRBJ2-7	TGTGCCAGCAGCTTACTTCAGCGGGAAGAGCAGTACTTC	CASSLLQREEQYF
.	many	TRBV5-1	TRBJ2-7	TGCGCCAGCAGCTTGTCCGCAGGGCGCTACGAGCAGTACTTC	CASSLSAGRYEQYF
TRBD2	.	TRBV7-8	TRBJ2-3	TGTGCCAGCAGCCCCTCCGGAGCGGGGGGGTTAACGTATACGCAGTATTTT	CASSPSGAGGLTYTQYF
.	few	TRBV10-3	TRBJ2-1	TGTGCCATCAGTGAGTCCGGGACCACCTCCTACAATGAGCAGTTCTTC	CAISESGTTSYNEQFF
.	.	TRBV20-1	TRBJ2-3	TGCAGTGCTAGTGTGGGGGGATCACCCTATACGCAGTATTTT	CSASVGGSPYTQYF
TRBD2	few	TRBV5-1	TRBJ2-5	TGCGCCAGCAGCCACGGTGGTATAGCGGGGAGCCGGGAGACCCAGTACTTC	CASSHGGIAGSRETQYF
TRBD2	few	TRBV7-2	TRBJ2-5	TGTGCCAGCAGCTTAGCCACCCGGGGGGTCCAAGAGACCCAGTACTTC	CASSLATRGVQETQYF
.	few	TRBV6-1	TRBJ1-5	TGTGCCAGCAGGGCCACTAAATCCAATCAGCCCCAGCATTTT	CASRATKSNQPQHF
TRBD2	few	TRBV29-1	TRBJ2-3	TGCAGCGTTAGGACTAGCGGGGGGGCCAGAGATACGCAGTATTTT	CSVRTSGGARDTQYF
.	.	TRBV28	TRBJ2-7	TGTGCCAGCAATCGGGGGCGCGTCGAGCAGTACTTC	CASNRGRVEQYF
TRBD1	.	TRBV28	TRBJ1-2	TGTGCCAGCAGTTCCGGACAGGGGGCCAGCGGCTACACCTTC	CASSSGQGASGYTF
TRBD1	few	TRBV10-3	TRBJ2-2	TGTGCCATCAACCTTGACAGGGACACCGGGGAGCTGTTTTTT	CAINLDRDTGELFF
TRBD1	many	TRBV20-1	TRBJ1-5	TGCAGTGCGACCGGGACAGGGGATCAGCCCCAGCATTTT	CSATGTGDQPQHF
TRBD2	.	TRBV7-2	TRBJ2-5	TGTGCCAGCAGGAAGACTAGCGGTAAAGAGACCCAGTACTTC	CASRKTSGKETQYF
TRBD1	.	TRBV5-1	TRBJ2-3	TGCGCCAGCAGCGGGTCCGGGGACAGCCTTTACACAGATACGCAGTATTTT	CASSGSGDSLYTDTQYF
.	few	TRBV2	TRBJ1-6	TGTGCCAGCAGTGATACCCGACCCCTCCACTTT	CASSDTRPLHF
.	.	TRBV6-5	TRBJ2-7	TGTGCCAGCAGTTACTCGAGGCGGGGCCTTTCCTACGAGCAGTACTTC	CASSYSRRGLSYEQYF
.	few	TRBV12-3/TRBV12-4	TRBJ2-7	TGTGCCAGCAGCCCCCGACAGAGACAAGCGCAGTACTTC	CASSPRQRQAQYF
TRBD1	few	TRBV20-1	TRBJ2-5	TGCAGTGCTAGAGAGACAGGGCCCCAAGAGACCCAGTACTTC	CSARETGPQETQYF
TRBD1	.	TRBV28	TRBJ1-3	TGTGCCAGCAGCCCAAACAGGGGTCTTGGAAACACCATATATTTT	CASSPNRGLGNTIYF
.	few	TRBV5-1	TRBJ2-7	TGCGCCAGCAGCTTGGCCGACGTCGCCTACGAGCAGTACTTC	CASSLADVAYEQYF
.	few	TRBV20-1	TRBJ2-2	TGCAGTGCTTACTTCACCGGGGAGCTGTTTTTT	CSAYFTGELFF
TRBD1	.	TRBV15	TRBJ1-6	TGTGCCACCAGAGCCCTTGGACAGGGGTATAATTCACCCCTCCACTTT	CATRALGQGYNSPLHF
TRBD2	.	TRBV19	TRBJ2-1	TGTGCCAGCGGGGAGGGACTAGCTTACAATGAGCAGTTCTTC	CASGEGLAYNEQFF
.	.	TRBV4-2	TRBJ2-3	TGTGCCAGCAGCCGGGGGGAATCTAGCACAGATACGCAGTATTTT	CASSRGESSTDTQYF
TRBD2	.	TRBV10-2	TRBJ2-3	TGCGCCAGAGCGGGGGGATTCACAGATACGCAGTATTTT	CARAGGFTDTQYF
.	.	TRBV4-2	TRBJ2-1	TGTGCCAGCAGCCAAGATCACCGCGATGAGCAGTTCTTC	CASSQDHRDEQFF
TRBD2	.	TRBV10-3	TRBJ2-5	TGTGCCATCAGTGAGGGGAGCGGGGGTACCCAAGAGACCCAGTACTTC	CAISEGSGGTQETQYF
TRBD2	.	TRBV6-1	TRBJ2-7	TGTGCCAGCAGTGAAATAGCGGGAGGAGCCTACGAGCAGTACTTC	CASSEIAGGAYEQYF
.	many	TRBV24-1	TRBJ2-3	TGTGCCACCAGTGATTTGGGTGGGAAGAAAACAGGGAGTTCGGCAGATACGCAGTATTTT	CATSDLGGKKTGSSADTQYF
TRBD2	.	TRBV7-2	TRBJ2-7	TGTGCCAGCAGCCGAGCGGGAGTATCTGGAGTCGAGCAGTACTTC	CASSRAGVSGVEQYF
.	few	TRBV5-5	TRBJ2-1	TGTGCCAGCAGCGGCGGACTTAGGAACAATGAGCAGTTCTTC	CASSGGLRNNEQFF
.	few	TRBV4-3	TRBJ2-3	TGCGCCAGCAGCCAAGATGAAGCGACAGATACGCAGTATTTT	CASSQDEATDTQYF
.	many	TRBV11-2	TRBJ2-7	TGTGCCAGCAGCTTAATGCAGGCCACCCACGAGCAGTACTTC	CASSLMQATHEQYF
.	.	TRBV24-1	TRBJ1-2	TGTGCCACGTTCGGGGGCTATGGCTACACCTTC	CATFGGYGYTF
.	.	TRBV20-1	TRBJ1-6	TGCAGTGCTAGAGGCGGACCCAAGGGGGGAGTTATTAATTCACCCCTCCACTTT	CSARGGPKGGVINSPLHF
.	.	TRBV20-1	TRBJ2-7	TGCAGTGCTAGAGATCCGGGTCTCCCACTCGAGCAGTACTTC	CSARDPGLPLEQYF
TRBD1	.	TRBV20-1	TRBJ1-2	TGCAGTGCTAGCATCCAGACAGGGGCGGATGGCTACACCTTC	CSASIQTGADGYTF
.	.	TRBV20-1	TRBJ2-7	TGCAGTGCGGATTATAGGGTGGCTAGCTCCTACGAGCAGTACTTC	CSADYRVASSYEQYF
TRBD1	.	TRBV12-3/TRBV12-4	TRBJ2-1	TGTGCCAGCAGTTTAGGCAGGGGGCGCGAAACCCACGAGCAGTTCTTC	CASSLGRGRETHEQFF